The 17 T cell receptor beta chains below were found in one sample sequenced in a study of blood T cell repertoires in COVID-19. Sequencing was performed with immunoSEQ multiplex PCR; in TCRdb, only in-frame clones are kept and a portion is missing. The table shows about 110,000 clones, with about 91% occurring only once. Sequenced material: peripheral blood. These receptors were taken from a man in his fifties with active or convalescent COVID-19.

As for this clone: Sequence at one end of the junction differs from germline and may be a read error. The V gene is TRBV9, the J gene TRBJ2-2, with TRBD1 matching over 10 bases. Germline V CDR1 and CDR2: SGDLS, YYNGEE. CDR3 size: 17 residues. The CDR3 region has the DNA TGTGCCAGCAAGGATCCGAGACAGGGGGCGAATACCGGGGAGCTGTTTTTT. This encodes CASKDPRQGANTGELFF. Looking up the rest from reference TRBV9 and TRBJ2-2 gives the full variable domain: DSGVTQTPKHLITATGQRVTLRCSPRSGDLSVYWYQQSLDQGLQFLIQYYNGEERAKGNILERFSAQQFPDLHSELNLSSLELGDSALYFCASKDPRQGANTGELFFGEGSRLTVL.

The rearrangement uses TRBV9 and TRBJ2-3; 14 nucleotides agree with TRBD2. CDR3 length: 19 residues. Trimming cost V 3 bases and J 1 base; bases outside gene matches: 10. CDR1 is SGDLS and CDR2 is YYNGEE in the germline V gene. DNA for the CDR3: TGTGCCAGCAGCGCCGGACTAGCGGGAGGTGAGAGGCGCACAGATACGCAGTATTTT. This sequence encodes CASSAGLAGGERRTDTQYF.

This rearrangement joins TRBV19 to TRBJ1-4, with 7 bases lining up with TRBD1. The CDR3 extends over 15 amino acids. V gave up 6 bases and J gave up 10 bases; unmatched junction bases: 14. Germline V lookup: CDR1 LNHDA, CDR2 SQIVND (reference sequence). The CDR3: CASSGTTGNYGKLFF. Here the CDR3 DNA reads TGTGCCAGTAGCGGAACGACAGGGAACTACGGAAAACTGTTTTTT.

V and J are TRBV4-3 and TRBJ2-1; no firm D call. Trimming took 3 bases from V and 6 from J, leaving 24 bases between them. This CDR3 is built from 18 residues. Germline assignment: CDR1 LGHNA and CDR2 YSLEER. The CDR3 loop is CASSHLLVLAARGNEQFF. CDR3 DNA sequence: TGCGCCAGCAGCCACTTACTCGTCTTGGCCGCCAGAGGCAATGAGCAGTTCTTC.

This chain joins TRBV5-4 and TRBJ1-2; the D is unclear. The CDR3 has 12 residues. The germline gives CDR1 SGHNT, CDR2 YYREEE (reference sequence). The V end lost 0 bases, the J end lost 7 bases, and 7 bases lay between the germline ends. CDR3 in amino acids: CASSLDSRGYTF. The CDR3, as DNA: TGTGCCAGCAGCTTGGACAGTCGTGGCTACACCTTC.

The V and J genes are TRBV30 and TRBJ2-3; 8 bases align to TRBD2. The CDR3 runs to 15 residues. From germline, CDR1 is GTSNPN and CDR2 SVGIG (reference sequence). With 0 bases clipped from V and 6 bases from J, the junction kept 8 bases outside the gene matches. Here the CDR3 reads CAWSVQGLGSDTQYF. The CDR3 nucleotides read TGTGCCTGGAGTGTCCAGGGACTAGGGTCGGATACGCAGTATTTT.

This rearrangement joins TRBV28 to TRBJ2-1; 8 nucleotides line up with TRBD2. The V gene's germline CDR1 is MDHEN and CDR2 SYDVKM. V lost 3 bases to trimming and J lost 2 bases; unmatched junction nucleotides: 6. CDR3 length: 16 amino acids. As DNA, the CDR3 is TGTGCCAGCAGTTTCGTGCTGGGACTAGCCTACAATGAGCAGTTCTTC. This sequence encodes CASSFVLGLAYNEQFF.

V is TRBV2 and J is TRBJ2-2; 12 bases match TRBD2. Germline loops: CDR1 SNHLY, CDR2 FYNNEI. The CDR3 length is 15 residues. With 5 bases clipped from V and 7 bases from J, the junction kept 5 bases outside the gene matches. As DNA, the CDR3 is TGTGCCAGCAGTCTGGTACTAGCGGGAGGCGGGGAGCTGTTTTTT. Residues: CASSLVLAGGGELFF.

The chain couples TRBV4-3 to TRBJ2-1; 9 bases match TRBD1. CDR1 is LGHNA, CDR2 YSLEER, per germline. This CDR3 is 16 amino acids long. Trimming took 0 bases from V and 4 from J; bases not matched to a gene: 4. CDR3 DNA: TGCGCCAGCAGCCAAGATTACAGGGGGCAGTACAATGAGCAGTTCTTC. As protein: CASSQDYRGQYNEQFF.

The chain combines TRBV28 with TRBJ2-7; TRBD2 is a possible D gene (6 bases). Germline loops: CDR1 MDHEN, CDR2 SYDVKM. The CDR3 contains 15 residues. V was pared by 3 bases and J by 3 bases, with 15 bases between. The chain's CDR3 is CASSFSLGGIYEQYF. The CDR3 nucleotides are TGTGCCAGCAGTTTCTCTCTCGGAGGGATCTACGAGCAGTACTTC.

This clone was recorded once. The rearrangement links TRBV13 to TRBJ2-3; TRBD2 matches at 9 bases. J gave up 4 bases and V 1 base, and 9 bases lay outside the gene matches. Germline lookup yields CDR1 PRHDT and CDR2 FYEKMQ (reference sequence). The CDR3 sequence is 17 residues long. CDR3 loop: CASSLVGIAGVADTQYF. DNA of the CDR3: TGTGCCAGCAGCTTAGTGGGTATAGCGGGAGTAGCAGATACGCAGTATTTT.

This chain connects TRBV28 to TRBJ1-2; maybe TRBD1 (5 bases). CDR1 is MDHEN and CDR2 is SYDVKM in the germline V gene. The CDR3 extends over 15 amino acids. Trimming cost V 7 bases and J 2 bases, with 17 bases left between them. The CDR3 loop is CASTDRNRPNYGYTF. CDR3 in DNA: TGTGCCAGCACCGATCGGAACAGGCCGAACTATGGCTACACCTTC.

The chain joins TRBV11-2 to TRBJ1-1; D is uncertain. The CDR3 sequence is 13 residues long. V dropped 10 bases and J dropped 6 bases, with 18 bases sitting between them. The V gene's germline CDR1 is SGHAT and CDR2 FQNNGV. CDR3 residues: CAITEQTLPEAFF. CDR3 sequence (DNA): TGTGCCATCACGGAACAGACACTTCCTGAAGCTTTCTTT.

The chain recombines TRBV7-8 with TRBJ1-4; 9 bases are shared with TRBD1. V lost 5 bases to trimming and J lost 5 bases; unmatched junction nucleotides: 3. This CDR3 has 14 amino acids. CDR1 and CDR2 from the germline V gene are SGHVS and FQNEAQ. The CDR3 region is CASSLGQGNEKLFF. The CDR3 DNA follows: TGTGCCAGCAGCCTGGGACAGGGAAATGAAAAACTGTTTTTT.

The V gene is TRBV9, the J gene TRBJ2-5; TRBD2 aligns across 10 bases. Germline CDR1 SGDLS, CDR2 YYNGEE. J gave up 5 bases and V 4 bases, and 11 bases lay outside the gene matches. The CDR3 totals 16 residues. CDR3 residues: CASSSSGSGWSETQYF. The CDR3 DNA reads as TGTGCCAGCAGCTCTAGCGGGAGTGGGTGGTCCGAGACCCAGTACTTC.

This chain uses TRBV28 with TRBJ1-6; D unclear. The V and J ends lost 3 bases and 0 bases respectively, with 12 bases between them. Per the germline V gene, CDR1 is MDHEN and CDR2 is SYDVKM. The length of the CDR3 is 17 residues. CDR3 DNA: TGTGCCAGCAGTTTGCCCTCGGGGTTCTCCTATAATTCACCCCTCCACTTT. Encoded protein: CASSLPSGFSYNSPLHF.

The CDR3 bases are TGTGCCATCAGTGATGACGGGAACTATGGCTACACCTTC. This translates into CAISDDGNYGYTF. This chain links TRBV10-3 with TRBJ1-2; no definite D call. Germline values: CDR1 ENHRY, CDR2 SYGVKD. V dropped 3 bases and J dropped 2 bases, with 7 bases sitting between them. This CDR3 has 13 amino acids.